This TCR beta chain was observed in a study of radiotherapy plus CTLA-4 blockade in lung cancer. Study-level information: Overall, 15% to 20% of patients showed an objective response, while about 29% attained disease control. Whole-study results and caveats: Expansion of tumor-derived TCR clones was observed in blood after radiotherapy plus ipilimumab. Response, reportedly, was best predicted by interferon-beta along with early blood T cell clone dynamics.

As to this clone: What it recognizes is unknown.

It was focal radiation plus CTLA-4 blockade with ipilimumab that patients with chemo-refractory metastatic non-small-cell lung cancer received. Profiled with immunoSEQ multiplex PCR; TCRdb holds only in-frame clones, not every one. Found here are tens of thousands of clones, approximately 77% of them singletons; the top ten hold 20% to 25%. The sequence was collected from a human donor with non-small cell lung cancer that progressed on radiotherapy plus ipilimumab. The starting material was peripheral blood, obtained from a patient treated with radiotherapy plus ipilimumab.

For the CDR3, the DNA is TGTGCCAGCAGCTTAAGCCGCAGGGTAGCGGGATCCACCGGGGAGCTGTTTTTT. Translating gives CASSLSRRVAGSTGELFF. The chain joins TRBV7-3 to TRBJ2-2; 8 bases line up with TRBD2. Germline trimming cut 1 base from V and 4 bases from J; bases unmatched to any gene: 11. This CDR3 region has 18 residues. Germline-derived CDR1 and CDR2 are SGHTA and FQGTGA.